This TCR beta chain was identified in a study of beta chain features in type 1 diabetes. CD45RO/CCR7/CD25/CD127/CD95/CD27 staining was used to isolate CD4+ naive, central memory, regulatory and stem cell-like memory cells by sorting. Each of the sorted populations had a purity greater than 98%. Study-wide results and limits: Patients with type 1 diabetes carried fewer insertions and had more deletions at their VDJ junctions. Type 1 diabetes patients showed a moderate but significant shortening of TCRB CDR3s in all four CD4+ subsets. The question of HLA type influencing TCRB rearrangement was one that remained unresolved here.

Investigators reverse transcribed all isolated RNA, so they sequenced expressed TCRB transcripts. Sequenced by immunoSEQ multiplex PCR; TCRdb stores in-frame clones only, minus some. The data hold over 200,000 clones, with 11% observed a single time. Comments on this clone: What it binds is not known.

The CDR3 length is 13 residues. V lost 4 bases and J lost 11; bases outside the gene matches: 11. Germline CDR1 reads SGHDT; CDR2 reads YYEEEE. The chain carries TRBV5-6 and TRBJ2-7; TRBD1 agrees at 8 bases. The receptor comes from a man younger than 45 with type 1 diabetes. Sequencing was performed on naive CD4+ T cells from blood. Written as DNA, the CDR3 is TGTGCCAGCAGCACCTCCGGGACAGGTACGGAGTACTTC. This gives the protein CASSTSGTGTEYF.